The 7 T cell receptor beta chains in this list originate from one sample, sequenced in a study of shared clonotypes between healthy human individuals. Sequencing used immunoSEQ multiplex PCR; TCRdb keeps in-frame clones, though not all of them. The table records millions of clones, 90% to 95% of them present only once. Sequences were obtained from naive CD4+ T cells sorted from blood. Subset noted: CD45RA+ positively selected. All receptors derive from a man younger than 35 in good health.

The rearrangement uses TRBV7-9 and TRBJ1-6; TRBD1 is a possible D gene (5 bases). The CDR3 contains 18 residues. Germline loops: CDR1 SEHNR, CDR2 FQNEAQ (reference sequence). Trimming cost V 4 bases and J 7 bases, with 23 bases left between them. CDR3 amino acids: CASSSNYVPGVGNSPLHF. The DNA for the CDR3 is TGTGCCAGCAGCTCAAATTACGTTCCGGGGGTGGGGAATTCACCCCTCCACTTT. The entire variable domain, with the rest obtained from reference TRBV7-9 and TRBJ1-6, is as follows: DTGVSQNPRHKITKRGQNVTFRCDPISEHNRLYWYRQTLGQGPEFLTYFQNEAQLEKSRLLSDRFSAERPKGSFSTLEIQRTEQGDSAMYLCASSSNYVPGVGNSPLHFGNGTRLTVT.

The rearrangement uses TRBV27 and TRBJ1-1; TRBD1 is a possible D gene (6 bases). Germline CDR1 is MNHEY and CDR2 is SMNVEV (reference sequence). Trimming shortened V by 6 bases and J by 6 bases, and 17 bases separated the two germline ends. The CDR3 sequence is 14 residues long. The CDR3 loop is CASRETWGRSEAFF. CDR3 in DNA: TGTGCCAGCAGGGAAACTTGGGGGCGATCTGAAGCTTTCTTT.

As to this clone: Distinct nucleotide sequences in the sample also encode this CDR3. The chain has TRBV5-4 and TRBJ1-6; 7 bases are a match to TRBD1. V shed 4 bases and J 7 bases; nucleotides not matched to a gene: 5. CDR1 and CDR2 from the germline V gene are SGHNT and YYREEE (reference sequence). The CDR3 has 14 residues. In DNA form, the CDR3 reads TGTGCCAGCAGCCTCACAGGGGAAAATTCACCCCTCCACTTT. It is translated as CASSLTGENSPLHF.

The V call is TRBV28, the J call TRBJ2-2; possible D gene TRBD1, 5 bases. The CDR3 is 13 residues long. The germline V gene has CDR1 MDHEN and CDR2 SYDVKM. V was pared by 4 bases and J by 7 bases, with 10 bases between. CDR3 region: CASSSSGLGELFF. The CDR3, as DNA: TGTGCCAGCAGTTCGTCAGGGCTCGGGGAGCTGTTTTTT.

The table lists this clone with a count of one. The chain carries TRBV29-1 and TRBJ2-5, with no clear D. The CDR3 has 13 amino acids. V lost 5 bases and J lost 5, with 15 bases in between. Germline V CDR1 and CDR2: SQVTM, ANQGSEA. CDR3 residues: CSVRANYGETQYF. CDR3 in DNA: TGCAGCGTTCGGGCAAACTACGGGGAGACCCAGTACTTC.

This sequence joins TRBV10-3 and TRBJ2-7, with TRBD2 matching 13 bases. This CDR3 has 19 residues. Losses at the gene ends were 2 bases for V and 1 base for J; bases not matched to a gene: 11. Germline-derived CDR1 and CDR2 are ENHRY and SYGVKD. CDR3 region: CAISENWGLAGLGSYEQYF. CDR3 bases: TGTGCCATCAGTGAGAATTGGGGACTAGCGGGATTAGGTTCCTACGAGCAGTACTTC.

The gene calls are TRBV11-2 and TRBJ2-7, with a tentative D call TRBD1 (6 bases). The CDR3 totals 13 residues. The germline V gene has CDR1 SGHAT and CDR2 FQNNGV. V dropped 2 bases and J dropped 2 bases, with 7 bases sitting between them. Here the CDR3 reads CASSLQGTYEQYF. As DNA, the CDR3 is TGTGCCAGCAGCTTACAGGGGACCTACGAGCAGTACTTC.